A selection of T cell receptor beta chains follows, all from one sample in a study of chemoradiotherapy in HPV16-positive cancers. Profiling relied on immunoSEQ multiplex PCR, and the TCRdb table lists in-frame clones only, not all of them. Among approximately 9,300 clones listed, 91% were seen once. The sample here was blood, taken from a patient who underwent chemoradiotherapy. The origin of the receptors is a human donor with HPV-associated anogenital cancer. Each CDR3 is given with its conserved first and last residue. D genes are given only for firm matches. A row's size may be missing; if present it is once, few, many or a size class.

clone_size d_call j_call v_call cdr3_aa cdr3_nt
NA NA TRBJ1-1 TRBV6-1 CASSSTDMNTEAFF TGTGCCAGCAGTTCGACAGACATGAACACTGAAGCTTTCTTT
NA NA TRBJ2-3 TRBV18 CASSPPADTQYF TGTGCCAGCTCACCACCCGCAGATACGCAGTATTTT
few NA TRBJ1-6 TRBV27 CASGGNSPLHF TGTGCCAGTGGGGGGAATTCACCCCTCCACTTT
once NA TRBJ2-7 TRBV21-1 CASSQDRVEQYF TGTGCCAGCAGCCAAGATCGGGTCGAGCAGTACTTC
NA TRBD1 TRBJ2-6 TRBV14 CASSRNTDRLSSGANVLTF TGTGCCAGCAGCCGGAACACGGACAGGCTGAGCTCTGGGGCCAACGTCCTGACTTTC
NA NA TRBJ2-6 TRBV6-5 CASSYSDGWANVLTF TGTGCCAGCAGTTACTCTGACGGGTGGGCCAACGTCCTGACTTTC
NA NA TRBJ1-2 TRBV19 CASSAHLPGYGYTF TGTGCCAGTAGTGCCCACCTCCCAGGGTATGGCTACACCTTC
NA NA TRBJ1-2 TRBV11-2 CASSLTGLDGYTF TGTGCCAGCAGCCTTACAGGTTTGGATGGCTACACCTTC
NA NA TRBJ2-2 TRBV5-4 CASSGGRNTGELFF TGTGCCAGCAGCGGGGGACGGAACACCGGGGAGCTGTTTTTT
NA NA TRBJ1-5 TRBV6-6 CASSRQDQPQHF TGTGCCAGCAGCCGACAGGATCAGCCCCAGCATTTT
NA TRBD1 TRBJ2-2 TRBV11-3 CASSQQGASTGELFF TGTGCCAGCAGCCAACAGGGGGCGAGCACCGGGGAGCTGTTTTTT
few TRBD1 TRBJ1-5 TRBV10-2 CASSRDRVQPQHF TGCGCCAGCAGCAGAGACAGGGTTCAGCCCCAGCATTTT
once NA TRBJ2-7 TRBV2 CASSPTGNEQYF TGTGCCAGCAGCCCTACAGGGAACGAGCAGTACTTC
NA NA TRBJ1-1 TRBV6-6 CASSYFGGVSEAFF TGTGCCAGCAGTTACTTTGGGGGGGTAAGTGAAGCTTTCTTT
NA NA TRBJ2-3 TRBV9 CASSPLSSTDTQYF TGTGCCAGCAGTCCTCTTTCTAGCACAGATACGCAGTATTTT
NA NA TRBJ1-2 TRBV6-1 CASSEPGRNTYGYTF TGTGCCAGCAGTGAACCGGGACGGAATACCTATGGCTACACCTTC
once NA TRBJ2-3 TRBV10-3 CAISVGGATDTQYF TGTGCCATCAGTGTAGGGGGGGCCACAGATACGCAGTATTTT
NA NA TRBJ2-7 TRBV7-9 CASSVGGSYYEQYF TGTGCCAGCAGCGTGGGGGGATCGTACTACGAGCAGTACTTC
NA NA TRBJ1-3 TRBV30 CAWSVHTAGNTIYF TGTGCCTGGAGTGTACACACAGCTGGAAACACCATATATTTT
NA NA TRBJ2-1 TRBV11-3 CASSLDRGTTYNEQFF TGTGCCAGCAGCTTAGATCGCGGGACAACTTACAATGAGCAGTTCTTC
NA TRBD1 TRBJ1-2 TRBV5-1 CASSPAEKGGRGYTF TGCGCCAGCAGCCCCGCGGAGAAAGGGGGCCGTGGCTACACCTTC
NA TRBD1 TRBJ1-1 TRBV14 CASSQDVHRGLNTEAFF TGTGCCAGCAGCCAAGATGTCCACAGGGGATTGAACACTGAAGCTTTCTTT
NA TRBD2 TRBJ2-5 TRBV9 CASSFTSGGQTQYF TGTGCCAGCAGCTTTACTAGCGGGGGGCAGACCCAGTACTTC
NA TRBD2 TRBJ2-6 TRBV7-6 CASRPAGGPGANVLTF TGTGCCAGCCGGCCAGCGGGGGGGCCTGGGGCCAACGTCCTGACTTTC
NA NA TRBJ1-1 TRBV6-5 CASSYLRGTAEAFF TGTGCCAGCAGTTACTTAAGGGGGACCGCTGAAGCTTTCTTT
NA NA TRBJ1-1 TRBV7-8 CASSFQEGTEAFF TGTGCCAGCAGCTTCCAAGAGGGCACTGAAGCTTTCTTT
once NA TRBJ1-3 TRBV5-1 CASSLDGAGGNTIYF TGCGCCAGCAGCTTGGATGGGGCAGGAGGAAACACCATATATTTT
NA TRBD1 TRBJ2-7 TRBV6-6 CASTESTGGSSYEQYF TGTGCCAGCACCGAATCGACAGGGGGCAGTTCCTACGAGCAGTACTTC
NA TRBD2 TRBJ2-7 TRBV2 CASSTGTSTFYEQYF TGTGCCAGCAGTACCGGGACTAGCACATTCTACGAGCAGTACTTC
NA TRBD1 TRBJ1-6 TRBV30 CAGTQGVHSPLHF TGTGCTGGAACACAGGGGGTACATTCACCCCTCCACTTT
NA NA TRBJ2-7 TRBV19 CASSIAGSRGEQYF TGTGCCAGTAGTATAGCCGGATCACGGGGAGAGCAGTACTTC
NA TRBD1 TRBJ1-4 TRBV7-9 CASSLDRSGEKLFF TGTGCCAGCAGCTTGGACAGGTCTGGGGAAAAACTGTTTTTT
NA NA TRBJ1-2 TRBV6-1 CASSPRGAGYGYTF TGTGCCAGCAGCCCGCGTGGGGCCGGCTATGGCTACACCTTC
NA TRBD1 TRBJ1-2 TRBV7-9 CASPGQGANYGYTF TGTGCCAGCCCGGGACAGGGGGCCAACTATGGCTACACCTTC
NA TRBD1 TRBJ1-1 TRBV7-8 CASSKDRGLSTEAFF TGTGCCAGCAGCAAGGACAGGGGTTTGAGCACTGAAGCTTTCTTT
NA NA TRBJ1-2 TRBV5-4 CASSLDPIRGPGYTF TGTGCCAGCAGCTTGGACCCCATCCGGGGCCCTGGCTACACCTTC
NA TRBD1 TRBJ1-1 TRBV27 CASSLFRTGGRGNTEAFF TGTGCCAGCAGTTTATTTCGGACAGGGGGCCGAGGGAACACTGAAGCTTTCTTT
NA NA TRBJ1-2 TRBV4-2 CASSQDLTANYGYTF TGTGCCAGCAGCCAAGACCTGACAGCCAACTATGGCTACACCTTC
NA NA TRBJ2-3 TRBV7-6 CASSLSFGEATQYF TGTGCCAGCAGCTTATCTTTTGGGGAAGCTACGCAGTATTTT
NA NA TRBJ1-4 TRBV9 CASSLGDILNEKLFF TGTGCCAGCAGCCTAGGGGACATCTTAAATGAAAAACTGTTTTTT
NA NA TRBJ1-1 TRBV29-1 CSVGANTNTEAFF TGCAGCGTGGGGGCAAACACAAACACTGAAGCTTTCTTT
NA NA TRBJ1-5 TRBV27 CASSLAQHNQPQHF TGTGCCAGCAGTTTAGCACAGCACAATCAGCCCCAGCATTTT
NA TRBD1 TRBJ2-5 TRBV29-1 CSVEDGWDRERETQYF TGCAGCGTTGAAGATGGCTGGGACAGGGAAAGAGAGACCCAGTACTTC
NA NA TRBJ1-1 TRBV19 CASEEGNTEAFF TGTGCCAGCGAAGAGGGGAACACTGAAGCTTTCTTT
NA TRBD2 TRBJ2-2 TRBV4-1 CASSQDERLAFSGELFF TGCGCCAGCAGCCAAGATGAGAGACTAGCCTTTTCCGGGGAGCTGTTTTTT
NA TRBD1 TRBJ1-2 TRBV6-5 CASRSTGGSGYGYTF TGTGCCAGCAGGTCGACAGGGGGGAGTGGCTATGGCTACACCTTC
NA TRBD1 TRBJ2-5 TRBV2 CASGSQGAPEETQYF TGTGCCAGCGGCTCACAGGGGGCGCCGGAAGAGACCCAGTACTTC
NA NA TRBJ1-4 TRBV7-2 CASSIGPADGKLFF TGTGCCAGCAGCATAGGACCCGCTGACGGAAAACTGTTTTTT
NA NA TRBJ1-2 TRBV6-1 CASSEPRQRHYGYTF TGTGCCAGCAGTGAACCGCGACAGCGTCACTATGGCTACACCTTC
NA NA TRBJ1-1 TRBV9 CASSFQGSDGGAFF TGTGCCAGCAGCTTCCAGGGGTCGGACGGGGGAGCTTTCTTT
NA TRBD2 TRBJ2-7 TRBV27 CASSLVTSGGAEQYF TGTGCCAGCAGTTTAGTTACTAGCGGGGGGGCCGAGCAGTACTTC